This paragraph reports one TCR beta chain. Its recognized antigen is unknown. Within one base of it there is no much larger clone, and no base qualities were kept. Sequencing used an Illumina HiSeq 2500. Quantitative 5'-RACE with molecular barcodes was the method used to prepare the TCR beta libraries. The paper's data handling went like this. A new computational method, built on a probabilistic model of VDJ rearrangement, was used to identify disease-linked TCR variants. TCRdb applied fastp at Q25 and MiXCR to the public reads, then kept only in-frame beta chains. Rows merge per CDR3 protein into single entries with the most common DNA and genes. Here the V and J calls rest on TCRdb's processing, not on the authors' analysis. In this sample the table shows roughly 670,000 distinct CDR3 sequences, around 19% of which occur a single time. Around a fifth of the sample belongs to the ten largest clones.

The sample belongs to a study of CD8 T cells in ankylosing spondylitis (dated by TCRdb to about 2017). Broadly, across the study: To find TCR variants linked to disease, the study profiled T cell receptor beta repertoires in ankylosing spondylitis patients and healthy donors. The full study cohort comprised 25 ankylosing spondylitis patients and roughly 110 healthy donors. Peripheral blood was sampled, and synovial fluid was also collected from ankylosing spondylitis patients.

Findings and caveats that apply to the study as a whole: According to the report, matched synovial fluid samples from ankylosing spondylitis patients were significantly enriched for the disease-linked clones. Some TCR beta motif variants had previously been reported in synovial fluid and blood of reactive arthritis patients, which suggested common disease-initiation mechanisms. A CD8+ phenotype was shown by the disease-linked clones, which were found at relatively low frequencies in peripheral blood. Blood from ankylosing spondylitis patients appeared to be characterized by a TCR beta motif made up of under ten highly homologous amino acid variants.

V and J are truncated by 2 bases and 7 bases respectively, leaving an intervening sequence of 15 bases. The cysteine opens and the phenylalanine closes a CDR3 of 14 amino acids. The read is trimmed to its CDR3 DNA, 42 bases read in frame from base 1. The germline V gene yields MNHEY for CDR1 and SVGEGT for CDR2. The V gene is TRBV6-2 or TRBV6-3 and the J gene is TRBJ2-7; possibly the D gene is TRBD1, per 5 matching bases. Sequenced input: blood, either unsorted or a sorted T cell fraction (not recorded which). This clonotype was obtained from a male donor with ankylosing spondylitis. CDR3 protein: CASSYEQGPREQYF. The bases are TGTGCCAGCAGTTACGAGCAGGGCCCTCGGGAGCAGTACTTC.